A selection of T cell receptor beta chains follows, all from one sample in a study of blood T cell repertoires in COVID-19. This table comes from immunoSEQ multiplex PCR, and its TCRdb copy is limited to in-frame clones, with some not included. Found here are 70,000 or so clones, more than 80% of them singletons; the top ten hold just under 2%. Sequenced material: peripheral blood. Receptor source: a man younger than 40 with acute or convalescent COVID-19. Both conserved end residues are part of each CDR3. A D gene is named only where the DNA matches it firmly. Size is omitted from some rows. Given values are once, few, many or a class for expanded clones.

DNA: TGTGCCAGCAGCGTCGGGACAGGGAGAATAAGTACCTTC
CDR3: CASSVGTGRISTF
size: NA
D: TRBD1
J: TRBJ1-2
V: TRBV9

DNA: TGTGCCAGCAGCCAAGCGAAAAGAGGGGGCCATACTGAAGCTTTCTTT
CDR3: CASSQAKRGGHTEAFF
size: once
D: TRBD1
J: TRBJ1-1
V: TRBV3-1/TRBV3-2

DNA: TGTGCCAGCATTCGGCAGGGCCTCTATAATTCACCCCTCCACTTT
CDR3: CASIRQGLYNSPLHF
size: NA
D: NA
J: TRBJ1-6
V: TRBV2

DNA: TGTGCCACCAGTGAAGGACAGGGGCGAGGCTACACCTTC
CDR3: CATSEGQGRGYTF
size: NA
D: TRBD1
J: TRBJ1-2
V: TRBV24-1

DNA: TGTGCCAGCTCACCACCGGGACAGATATCCGGGGCCAACGTCCTGACTTTC
CDR3: CASSPPGQISGANVLTF
size: NA
D: TRBD1
J: TRBJ2-6
V: TRBV18

DNA: TGTGCCAGCAGTTACTCGACGACGAGGGTGCGGTATGGCTACACCTTC
CDR3: CASSYSTTRVRYGYTF
size: NA
D: NA
J: TRBJ1-2
V: TRBV6-2/TRBV6-3

DNA: TGTGCCAGCAGCTCGGACAGTTCTAGCACAGATACGCAGTATTTT
CDR3: CASSSDSSSTDTQYF
size: NA
D: NA
J: TRBJ2-3
V: TRBV5-4

DNA: TGTGCCAGCACCTTCGGGACAGGGAATGGCTACACCTTC
CDR3: CASTFGTGNGYTF
size: NA
D: TRBD1
J: TRBJ1-2
V: TRBV12-3/TRBV12-4

DNA: TGTGCCAGCAGCCTTCGACAGGGATATGGCTACACCTTC
CDR3: CASSLRQGYGYTF
size: NA
D: TRBD1
J: TRBJ1-2
V: TRBV3-1/TRBV3-2

DNA: TGTGCCACCAGTGATTTGCCGGCGAGGTCTAGCGGTAGCACAGATACGCAGTATTTT
CDR3: CATSDLPARSSGSTDTQYF
size: NA
D: TRBD2
J: TRBJ2-3
V: TRBV24-1

DNA: TGTGCCAGTAGTATAGTAGGAGCGGGGCTAGGAACTTACAATGAGCAGTTCTTC
CDR3: CASSIVGAGLGTYNEQFF
size: few
D: TRBD2
J: TRBJ2-1
V: TRBV19

DNA: TGTGCCTGGAACAGGCAAGCCTACAATGAGCAGTTCTTC
CDR3: CAWNRQAYNEQFF
size: NA
D: NA
J: TRBJ2-1
V: TRBV30

DNA: TGTGCCAGCACGGAGTTTAACACCGGGGAGCTGTTTTTT
CDR3: CASTEFNTGELFF
size: NA
D: NA
J: TRBJ2-2
V: TRBV2

DNA: TGTGCCACCAGTGATTCGAGGCTCTCTGAAGCTTTCTTT
CDR3: CATSDSRLSEAFF
size: NA
D: NA
J: TRBJ1-1
V: TRBV24-1

DNA: TGTGCCAGAAGCTTGGTTCGGAGGACTAGCGGGAGAAAGTACAATGAGCAGTTCTTC
CDR3: CARSLVRRTSGRKYNEQFF
size: NA
D: TRBD2
J: TRBJ2-1
V: TRBV5-3

DNA: TGTGCCAGCAGTCTAAGCCACCTCTATGGGGGGTATAATTCACCCCTCCACTTT
CDR3: CASSLSHLYGGYNSPLHF
size: NA
D: NA
J: TRBJ1-6
V: TRBV27

DNA: TGTGCCTGGAACACAGGGTGGGGAAACACCATATATTTT
CDR3: CAWNTGWGNTIYF
size: few
D: NA
J: TRBJ1-3
V: TRBV30

DNA: TGTGCCAGTAGTATGGCCAGGGGTTTGAGGCAGCCCCAGCATTTT
CDR3: CASSMARGLRQPQHF
size: NA
D: NA
J: TRBJ1-5
V: TRBV19

DNA: TGTGCCAGCAGTGAAGTCGAGGGAAGGGGGAACTATGGCTACACCTTC
CDR3: CASSEVEGRGNYGYTF
size: NA
D: NA
J: TRBJ1-2
V: TRBV6-1

DNA: TGTGCCAGCAGCTTCAACGCGAACAGAGCCTACGAGCAGTACTTC
CDR3: CASSFNANRAYEQYF
size: NA
D: NA
J: TRBJ2-7
V: TRBV7-2

DNA: TGTGCCAGCAGCTTAGGCTGGGGGGACAGGGTAACTGAAGCTTTCTTT
CDR3: CASSLGWGDRVTEAFF
size: NA
D: TRBD1
J: TRBJ1-1
V: TRBV11-2

DNA: TGTGCCAGCAGCCGGAAAGCGATCTCCTATAATTCACCCCTCCACTTT
CDR3: CASSRKAISYNSPLHF
size: NA
D: NA
J: TRBJ1-6
V: TRBV3-1/TRBV3-2

DNA: TGTGCCAGCAGCTTAGAGAGCTCTGGAAACACCATATATTTT
CDR3: CASSLESSGNTIYF
size: NA
D: NA
J: TRBJ1-3
V: TRBV7-2

DNA: TGTGCCAGCAGCCAAGCGCATGACAGGGGGCCCTCGTGGACGTGCAATGAGCAGTTCTTC
CDR3: CASSQAHDRGPSWTCNEQFF
size: once
D: TRBD1
J: TRBJ2-1
V: TRBV3-1/TRBV3-2

DNA: TGCGCCAGCAGCCCGGGACTTTACACCGGGGAGCTGTTTTTT
CDR3: CASSPGLYTGELFF
size: NA
D: NA
J: TRBJ2-2
V: TRBV5-1

DNA: TGTGCCAGCAGCCAAGCGGGAGGGTGGAATGAGCAGTTCTTC
CDR3: CASSQAGGWNEQFF
size: NA
D: TRBD2
J: TRBJ2-1
V: TRBV3-1/TRBV3-2

DNA: TGCGCCAGCAGCATGGAGCGGGGGGGCCGGGATACGCAGTATTTT
CDR3: CASSMERGGRDTQYF
size: few
D: TRBD2
J: TRBJ2-3
V: TRBV5-1

DNA: TGTGCCAGCAGCGTGGGACAGAATCAGCCCCAGCATTTT
CDR3: CASSVGQNQPQHF
size: NA
D: TRBD1
J: TRBJ1-5
V: TRBV7-2

DNA: TGTGCCAGCAGCCAAGTTTTAAAGGGGGCAGGGGAGAAATCTGGGGCCAACGTCCTGACTTTC
CDR3: CASSQVLKGAGEKSGANVLTF
size: NA
D: TRBD1
J: TRBJ2-6
V: TRBV3-1/TRBV3-2

DNA: TGTGCCAGCAGCTGGCAGGGATTGGGCACCGGGGAGCTGTTTTTT
CDR3: CASSWQGLGTGELFF
size: NA
D: NA
J: TRBJ2-2
V: TRBV7-2

DNA: TGTGCCAGCTCACCTGCCGGTTGGGCCACTGAAGCTTTCTTT
CDR3: CASSPAGWATEAFF
size: NA
D: NA
J: TRBJ1-1
V: TRBV18

DNA: TGCGCCAGCAGCTTGTATAACACAGATACGCAGTATTTT
CDR3: CASSLYNTDTQYF
size: NA
D: NA
J: TRBJ2-3
V: TRBV5-1

DNA: TGTGCCAGCAGCTTAGAGTGGGGGCCTCAGCCCCAGCATTTT
CDR3: CASSLEWGPQPQHF
size: NA
D: NA
J: TRBJ1-5
V: TRBV7-2

DNA: TGTGCCAGCAGCGGCGGCCCAGGGGACTCACCCCTCCACTTT
CDR3: CASSGGPGDSPLHF
size: NA
D: NA
J: TRBJ1-6
V: TRBV5-5

DNA: TGTGCCAGCAGCTTAACCCGCGGCGGGACGGAGGGGGGGGGCTACACCTTC
CDR3: CASSLTRGGTEGGGYTF
size: NA
D: NA
J: TRBJ1-2
V: TRBV7-8

DNA: TGTGCCATCACGAGCGGGGGAGTAGGGTATGAGCAGTTCTTC
CDR3: CAITSGGVGYEQFF
size: once
D: TRBD2
J: TRBJ2-1
V: TRBV10-3

DNA: TGCGCCAGCAGCTTGGTCGGGGAGACCCAGTACTTC
CDR3: CASSLVGETQYF
size: NA
D: NA
J: TRBJ2-5
V: TRBV5-1

DNA: TGCGCCAGCAGCCCCCAGACAGGGGTTGGGAACTATGGCTACACCTTC
CDR3: CASSPQTGVGNYGYTF
size: once
D: TRBD1
J: TRBJ1-2
V: TRBV5-1

DNA: TGTGCCAGTAGTATTGAGCAGGTCGGAGATACGCAGTATTTT
CDR3: CASSIEQVGDTQYF
size: once
D: NA
J: TRBJ2-3
V: TRBV19

DNA: TGTGCCAGCAGCTTACAACAGGGATACTATGGCTACACCTTC
CDR3: CASSLQQGYYGYTF
size: NA
D: NA
J: TRBJ1-2
V: TRBV7-2

DNA: TGTGCCAGCAGCAAGAGACAGGGGGCTGCAGGAAACACCATATATTTT
CDR3: CASSKRQGAAGNTIYF
size: NA
D: TRBD1
J: TRBJ1-3
V: TRBV7-9

DNA: TGTGCCAGCAGTTTCTCCAGGGTGGGCATTCAGTACTTC
CDR3: CASSFSRVGIQYF
size: NA
D: NA
J: TRBJ2-4
V: TRBV28

DNA: TGTGCCTGGAGTGATGGGGGCGGCTATGGCTACACCTTC
CDR3: CAWSDGGGYGYTF
size: NA
D: NA
J: TRBJ1-2
V: TRBV30

DNA: TGTGCCAGCGCAGGGATCGGGACTGAAGCTTTCTTT
CDR3: CASAGIGTEAFF
size: NA
D: NA
J: TRBJ1-1
V: TRBV6-6

DNA: TGTGCCAGCAGTGGGTGGGGGCAGATTTCGAACACCGGGGAGCTGTTTTTT
CDR3: CASSGWGQISNTGELFF
size: NA
D: NA
J: TRBJ2-2
V: TRBV6-2/TRBV6-3

DNA: TGTGCCAGCAGGAGACAGGGTCCCTCCACTGAAGCTTTCTTT
CDR3: CASRRQGPSTEAFF
size: NA
D: TRBD1
J: TRBJ1-1
V: TRBV27

DNA: TGTGCCAGCAGCGTAGCCGGTAGTCGCTACAATGAGCAGTTCTTC
CDR3: CASSVAGSRYNEQFF
size: NA
D: NA
J: TRBJ2-1
V: TRBV9

DNA: TGTGCCAGCAGTGAAGCGCCAGAACAGCCCCAGCATTTT
CDR3: CASSEAPEQPQHF
size: NA
D: NA
J: TRBJ1-5
V: TRBV6-1

DNA: TGTGCCAGTAGTAAACAGGGGAACTATGGCTACACCTTC
CDR3: CASSKQGNYGYTF
size: once
D: TRBD1
J: TRBJ1-2
V: TRBV19

DNA: TGTGCCAGCAGGCGTACAGGGGGCACTGAAGCTTTCTTT
CDR3: CASRRTGGTEAFF
size: NA
D: TRBD1
J: TRBJ1-1
V: TRBV3-1/TRBV3-2